This is a list of T cell receptor beta chains from one sample in a study of CD8+ T cells in alopecia areata. TCRdb's table, derived via immunoSEQ multiplex PCR, lists solely in-frame clones and lacks some. The sample shows 160,000 or so clones, about 71% of them seen only once. The sample consisted of CD4+ T cells sorted from blood, taken at week 4, from a patient treated with tofacitinib. These receptors came from a human donor with alopecia areata. Both conserved end residues are part of each CDR3. Fields, in order: D gene, J gene, clone size, V gene, CDR3 protein, CDR3 DNA. D genes are given only for firm matches. Clone size is given for some rows only: seen once, a few or many times, or a class if the clone is expanded.

d_gene: .; j_gene: TRBJ2-5; abundance: .; v_gene: TRBV29-1; CDR3aa: CSGAPQARRDQETQYF; CDR3nt: TGCAGCGGCGCGCCCCAGGCCCGACGAGATCAAGAGACCCAGTACTTC
d_gene: .; j_gene: TRBJ1-1; abundance: .; v_gene: TRBV10-3; CDR3aa: CAISQSTEAFF; CDR3nt: TGTGCCATCAGTCAGAGCACTGAAGCTTTCTTT
d_gene: .; j_gene: TRBJ2-7; abundance: .; v_gene: TRBV30; CDR3aa: CAWSQGKGGYYEQYF; CDR3nt: TGTGCCTGGAGTCAAGGAAAGGGGGGATACTACGAGCAGTACTTC
d_gene: TRBD1; j_gene: TRBJ1-5; abundance: .; v_gene: TRBV29-1; CDR3aa: CSVVLPTGGGQPQHF; CDR3nt: TGCAGCGTTGTACTCCCGACAGGGGGTGGTCAGCCCCAGCATTTT
d_gene: .; j_gene: TRBJ1-2; abundance: once; v_gene: TRBV29-1; CDR3aa: CSVEDLGGYGYTF; CDR3nt: TGCAGCGTTGAAGATCTAGGGGGCTATGGCTACACCTTC
d_gene: .; j_gene: TRBJ1-3; abundance: few; v_gene: TRBV5-4; CDR3aa: CASSLGGSGNTIYF; CDR3nt: TGTGCCAGCAGCTTGGGAGGGAGTGGAAACACCATATATTTT
d_gene: TRBD1; j_gene: TRBJ1-2; abundance: .; v_gene: TRBV6-5; CDR3aa: CASSYSRQGGYTF; CDR3nt: TGTGCCAGCAGTTACTCGAGACAGGGTGGCTACACCTTC
d_gene: .; j_gene: TRBJ2-2; abundance: .; v_gene: TRBV4-2; CDR3aa: CASSQGQTNTGELFF; CDR3nt: TGTGCCAGCAGCCAAGGGCAGACTAACACCGGGGAGCTGTTTTTT
d_gene: .; j_gene: TRBJ1-1; abundance: few; v_gene: TRBV29-1; CDR3aa: CSVVARANTEAFF; CDR3nt: TGCAGCGTTGTCGCCAGGGCAAACACTGAAGCTTTCTTT
d_gene: .; j_gene: TRBJ2-6; abundance: few; v_gene: TRBV29-1; CDR3aa: CSVVGTSSGANVLTF; CDR3nt: TGCAGCGTTGTAGGGACCAGCTCTGGGGCCAACGTCCTGACTTTC
d_gene: .; j_gene: TRBJ2-5; abundance: .; v_gene: TRBV2; CDR3aa: CASSGTAYQETQYF; CDR3nt: TGTGCCAGCAGTGGAACAGCATACCAAGAGACCCAGTACTTC
d_gene: .; j_gene: TRBJ1-2; abundance: .; v_gene: TRBV6-4; CDR3aa: CASSAGPDTYGYTF; CDR3nt: TGTGCCAGCAGTGCCGGACCCGATACCTATGGCTACACCTTC
d_gene: .; j_gene: TRBJ2-5; abundance: .; v_gene: TRBV25-1; CDR3aa: CASSEYGTGGQETQYF; CDR3nt: TGTGCCAGCAGTGAATATGGAACGGGTGGACAAGAGACCCAGTACTTC
d_gene: .; j_gene: TRBJ2-7; abundance: .; v_gene: TRBV29-1; CDR3aa: CSVVDREDYEQYF; CDR3nt: TGCAGCGTTGTAGACAGGGAGGACTACGAGCAGTACTTC
d_gene: .; j_gene: TRBJ1-6; abundance: .; v_gene: TRBV6-5; CDR3aa: CASSPGWVNSPLHF; CDR3nt: TGTGCCAGCAGTCCGGGGTGGGTTAATTCACCCCTCCACTTT
d_gene: TRBD1; j_gene: TRBJ1-2; abundance: .; v_gene: TRBV29-1; CDR3aa: CSVGVGTGELGGYTF; CDR3nt: TGCAGCGTTGGAGTCGGGACAGGGGAGTTGGGAGGCTACACCTTC
d_gene: .; j_gene: TRBJ2-7; abundance: .; v_gene: TRBV29-1; CDR3aa: CSVETAYEQYF; CDR3nt: TGCAGCGTTGAAACAGCCTACGAGCAGTACTTC
d_gene: .; j_gene: TRBJ1-5; abundance: .; v_gene: TRBV4-1; CDR3aa: CASSQVMLGNQPQHF; CDR3nt: TGCGCCAGCAGCCAAGTCATGCTGGGCAATCAGCCCCAGCATTTT
d_gene: .; j_gene: TRBJ2-1; abundance: once; v_gene: TRBV7-9; CDR3aa: CASSSQGGGEQFF; CDR3nt: TGTGCCAGCAGTTCACAGGGAGGAGGTGAGCAGTTCTTC
d_gene: .; j_gene: TRBJ2-7; abundance: few; v_gene: TRBV29-1; CDR3aa: CSVSTVHEQYF; CDR3nt: TGCAGCGTCTCGACCGTCCACGAGCAGTACTTC
d_gene: .; j_gene: TRBJ2-7; abundance: .; v_gene: TRBV6-5; CDR3aa: CASSTPRGPAAEQYF; CDR3nt: TGTGCCAGCAGTACACCCCGGGGACCGGCGGCCGAGCAGTACTTC
d_gene: .; j_gene: TRBJ2-1; abundance: .; v_gene: TRBV30; CDR3aa: CAWTTLLEQFF; CDR3nt: TGTGCCTGGACGACACTTCTCGAGCAGTTCTTC
d_gene: .; j_gene: TRBJ2-4; abundance: .; v_gene: TRBV7-8; CDR3aa: CASSIGQPDGIQYF; CDR3nt: TGTGCCAGCAGCATAGGACAGCCTGATGGCATTCAGTACTTC
d_gene: TRBD1; j_gene: TRBJ2-3; abundance: .; v_gene: TRBV9; CDR3aa: CASSRDRADTQYF; CDR3nt: TGTGCCAGCAGCCGGGACAGGGCGGATACGCAGTATTTT
d_gene: .; j_gene: TRBJ2-4; abundance: few; v_gene: TRBV2; CDR3aa: CASSERVNIQYF; CDR3nt: TGTGCCAGCAGTGAAAGGGTTAACATTCAGTACTTC
d_gene: .; j_gene: TRBJ2-1; abundance: few; v_gene: TRBV5-1; CDR3aa: CASSLAPREQFF; CDR3nt: TGCGCCAGCAGCTTGGCCCCGAGGGAGCAGTTCTTC
d_gene: .; j_gene: TRBJ2-3; abundance: few; v_gene: TRBV11-3; CDR3aa: CASSPGRATSTDTQYF; CDR3nt: TGTGCCAGCAGCCCAGGGAGAGCTACTAGCACAGATACGCAGTATTTT
d_gene: .; j_gene: TRBJ2-7; abundance: .; v_gene: TRBV11-2; CDR3aa: CASSLSGPYEQYF; CDR3nt: TGTGCCAGCAGCTTGTCGGGTCCCTACGAGCAGTACTTC
d_gene: .; j_gene: TRBJ2-5; abundance: few; v_gene: TRBV9; CDR3aa: CASSTAEETQYF; CDR3nt: TGTGCCAGCAGCACCGCTGAGGAGACCCAGTACTTC
d_gene: TRBD1; j_gene: TRBJ2-7; abundance: few; v_gene: TRBV19; CDR3aa: CASSMVRRGNEQYF; CDR3nt: TGTGCCAGTAGTATGGTGCGCAGGGGGAACGAGCAGTACTTC
d_gene: .; j_gene: TRBJ2-7; abundance: .; v_gene: TRBV29-1; CDR3aa: CSVVRNYEQYF; CDR3nt: TGCAGCGTCGTAAGAAACTACGAGCAGTACTTC
d_gene: .; j_gene: TRBJ2-3; abundance: .; v_gene: TRBV30; CDR3aa: CAWIVSTDTQYF; CDR3nt: TGTGCCTGGATTGTTAGCACAGATACGCAGTATTTT
d_gene: TRBD2; j_gene: TRBJ2-1; abundance: .; v_gene: TRBV11-1; CDR3aa: CASVNSGGEQFF; CDR3nt: TGTGCCAGCGTCAATAGCGGGGGGGAGCAGTTCTTC
d_gene: .; j_gene: TRBJ1-6; abundance: few; v_gene: TRBV27; CDR3aa: CASSLSGIGNSPLHF; CDR3nt: TGTGCCAGCAGTTTATCAGGAATTGGGAATTCACCCCTCCACTTT
d_gene: .; j_gene: TRBJ1-2; abundance: .; v_gene: TRBV29-1; CDR3aa: CSVEGGQGYGYTF; CDR3nt: TGCAGCGTTGAGGGTGGCCAGGGCTATGGCTACACCTTC
d_gene: TRBD2; j_gene: TRBJ2-3; abundance: .; v_gene: TRBV30; CDR3aa: CAWSPGGTASTDTQYF; CDR3nt: TGTGCCTGGAGTCCGGGGGGGACCGCTAGCACAGATACGCAGTATTTT
d_gene: TRBD1; j_gene: TRBJ2-3; abundance: .; v_gene: TRBV5-1; CDR3aa: CASSYGQGASDTQYF; CDR3nt: TGCGCCAGCAGCTATGGACAGGGGGCGTCAGATACGCAGTATTTT
d_gene: TRBD1; j_gene: TRBJ1-2; abundance: .; v_gene: TRBV19; CDR3aa: CASSDRGTYGYTF; CDR3nt: TGTGCCAGTAGCGACAGGGGCACCTATGGCTACACCTTC
d_gene: .; j_gene: TRBJ2-3; abundance: once; v_gene: TRBV30; CDR3aa: CAWKVPGDTQYF; CDR3nt: TGTGCCTGGAAAGTCCCCGGAGATACGCAGTATTTT
d_gene: .; j_gene: TRBJ2-7; abundance: .; v_gene: TRBV7-9; CDR3aa: CASSPLGGGYEQYF; CDR3nt: TGTGCCAGCAGCCCGCTGGGGGGCGGCTACGAGCAGTACTTC
d_gene: .; j_gene: TRBJ2-7; abundance: once; v_gene: TRBV5-4; CDR3aa: CASSSPSSYEQYF; CDR3nt: TGTGCCAGCAGCTCCCCGAGCTCCTACGAGCAGTACTTC
d_gene: .; j_gene: TRBJ1-2; abundance: .; v_gene: TRBV10-3; CDR3aa: CAIRTTGLANYGYTF; CDR3nt: TGTGCCATCAGGACGACAGGCCTAGCTAACTATGGCTACACCTTC
d_gene: TRBD2; j_gene: TRBJ2-5; abundance: .; v_gene: TRBV4-3; CDR3aa: CASSQGSGGLQETQYF; CDR3nt: TGCGCCAGCAGCCAAGGAAGCGGGGGGCTTCAAGAGACCCAGTACTTC
d_gene: TRBD1; j_gene: TRBJ2-3; abundance: .; v_gene: TRBV18; CDR3aa: CASSPLGQGEDTQYF; CDR3nt: TGTGCCAGCTCACCACTAGGACAGGGTGAGGATACGCAGTATTTT
d_gene: TRBD1; j_gene: TRBJ2-5; abundance: .; v_gene: TRBV29-1; CDR3aa: CSAHRDSEETQYF; CDR3nt: TGCAGCGCTCACCGGGACAGTGAAGAGACCCAGTACTTC
d_gene: .; j_gene: TRBJ2-7; abundance: .; v_gene: TRBV29-1; CDR3aa: CSVPGTAGYEQYF; CDR3nt: TGCAGCGTTCCTGGGACCGCCGGCTACGAGCAGTACTTC